This T cell receptor (beta chain) was sequenced during a study of T cell repertoires in cytomegalovirus infection. Study details: CMV infection and matching HLA type were both indicated by public TCR beta signatures. Study results and caveats: CMV-specific TCR beta clonotypes restricted by HLA-C were the ones dominating the ex vivo response. Summed frequency of public TCR beta families distinguished CMV carriers with the relevant HLA.

Germline V gene data show CDR1 as SGHVS and CDR2 as FQNEAQ. CDR3 length: 18 residues. After removal of 5 bases from V and 4 bases from J, the junction contained 12 bases not matched to a gene. This clonotype was picked up many times. Its cognate antigen is unknown. TCRdb recomputed calls from the reads with MiXCR, one row per CDR3 protein. The data hold hundreds of thousands of distinct CDR3 sequences, with 30% to 40% observed a single time. This TCR derives from a human donor in good health (CMV status not recorded). Some clones in this sample may be carry-over from other donors' samples. The sample consisted of cultured CD8+ T cells from PBMCs, taken from culture after CMV antigen stimulation. V gene TRBV7-8 combines with J gene TRBJ2-5; TRBD2 agrees at 14 bases. The chain's CDR3 is CASSLVWTSGGLRETQYF. In nucleotides, the CDR3 is TGTGCCAGCAGCCTAGTTTGGACTAGCGGGGGGTTGAGAGAGACCCAGTACTTC.